This passage covers 18 T cell receptor beta chains from one sample sequenced in a study of PD-1 blockade in classical Hodgkin lymphoma (dated by TCRdb to about 2020). The time point label corresponds to: cycle 1 day 1 (C1D1), immediately before nivolumab initiation. Every trial patient had relapsed following autologous stem cell transplantation, and prior brentuximab vedotin exposure was what differed among cohorts A, B and C. Preparation of the library involved the immunoSEQ multiplex PCR assay. TCRdb obtained this table from immuneACCESS and retained in-frame rearrangements with V and J assigned. These tables miss some clones; where compared with another copy, unresolved V genes account for less than half of the shortfall, and the remainder is unexplained. Across this sample there are tens of thousands of clones, with about 93% seen only once. The ten largest clones represent approximately 8.1% of the sample.

This sample comprised peripheral blood mononuclear cells (PBMCs), obtained at baseline. The receptors were sampled from a human donor with classical Hodgkin lymphoma.

CDR3 in amino acids: CASSYSGSTYNEQFF. For the CDR3, the DNA is TGTGCCAGCAGTTACTCTGGGAGTACCTACAATGAGCAGTTCTTC. The V gene is TRBV6-5, the J gene TRBJ2-1, with D possibly TRBD2 on 5 matching bases. The CDR3 is 15 amino acids. V gave up 0 bases and J gave up 2 bases, with 8 bases separating them. Germline CDR1 and CDR2: MNHEY and SVGAGI.

This sequence joins TRBV7-9 and TRBJ2-1; D is possibly TRBD2 (6 bases). Germline V CDR1 and CDR2: SEHNR, FQNEAQ (reference sequence). The CDR3 totals 11 residues. V lost 8 bases and J 4 bases, leaving 6 bases between the germline ends. The CDR3 nucleotides read TGTGCCAGCCGGGGGTACAATGAGCAGTTCTTC. Amino acid sequence: CASRGYNEQFF.

This chain links TRBV5-1 with TRBJ2-3, with 9 positions matching TRBD2. The V segment lost 0 bases and the J segment 1 base; nucleotides outside the gene matches: 0. Germline CDR1 reads SGHRS; CDR2 reads YFSETQ. CDR3 size: 15 residues. This chain's CDR3 is CASSLASGGTDTQYF. The CDR3 region has the DNA TGCGCCAGCAGCTTGGCTAGCGGGGGCACAGATACGCAGTATTTT.

The sample holds one count of this clone. The rearrangement joins TRBV2 to TRBJ1-6; a possible D gene is TRBD1 (5 bases). From germline, CDR1 is SNHLY and CDR2 FYNNEI. V was shortened by 4 bases and J by 7 bases, with 14 bases between the two germline ends. The length of the CDR3 is 15 residues. CDR3 coding DNA: TGTGCCAGCAGTGGGGGCTCCGTAAGGAATTCACCCCTCCACTTT. This encodes CASSGGSVRNSPLHF.

The rearrangement links TRBV11-2 to TRBJ2-5, with 9 bases aligning to TRBD2. V lost 8 bases, J lost 7 bases, and 17 bases stayed unmatched. Per the germline V gene, CDR1 is SGHAT and CDR2 is FQNNGV. The CDR3 has 16 amino acids. DNA for the CDR3: TGTGCCAGCGGCTGGCCGGGGATAGCGGGGGTGGCGACCCAGTACTTC. Residues: CASGWPGIAGVATQYF. The full variable domain, completed using reference TRBV11-2 and TRBJ2-5, is EAGVAQSPRYKIIEKRQSVAFWCNPISGHATLYWYQQILGQGPKLLIQFQNNGVVDDSQLPKDRFSAERLKGVDSTLKIQPAKLEDSAVYLCASGWPGIAGVATQYFGPGTRLLVL.

This chain joins TRBV28 and TRBJ1-1; D is unresolved. The CDR3 has 15 amino acids. V lost 3 bases and J 3 bases, leaving 14 bases between the germline ends. Per germline, CDR1 MDHEN and CDR2 SYDVKM. CDR3 amino acids: CASSFIGPVDTEAFF. CDR3 nucleotide sequence: TGTGCCAGCAGTTTCATAGGCCCCGTGGACACTGAAGCTTTCTTT.

V usage is TRBV6-5 and J usage is TRBJ2-1; D unresolved. Germline V gene sequence: CDR1 MNHEY, CDR2 SVGAGI. V lost 6 bases, J lost 6 bases, and 9 bases lay in between. This CDR3 has 12 amino acids. CDR3 amino acids: CASSPQANEQFF. The CDR3 DNA follows: TGTGCCAGCAGCCCTCAGGCCAATGAGCAGTTCTTC.

The chain recombines TRBV6-6 with TRBJ2-7, with 10 bases fitting TRBD1. This CDR3 has 16 residues. Germline assignment: CDR1 MNHNY and CDR2 SVGAGI (reference sequence). V trimming: 0 bases; J trimming: 0 bases; junction bases outside the gene matches: 2. CDR3 in amino acids: CASSYSGTGDSYEQYF. DNA for the CDR3: TGTGCCAGCAGTTACTCGGGGACAGGGGACTCCTACGAGCAGTACTTC.

The rearrangement joins TRBV28 to TRBJ2-7, with unresolved D. Germline-derived CDR1 and CDR2 are MDHEN and SYDVKM. Trimming took off 4 bases at V and 0 bases at J, with 1 base between the two ends. The CDR3 spans 11 residues. Here the CDR3 reads CASSSSYEQYF. The CDR3 DNA follows: TGTGCCAGCAGTTCCTCCTACGAGCAGTACTTC.

The chain links TRBV18 to TRBJ2-3; D ambiguous. The CDR3 consists of 15 residues. Trimming removed 4 bases from V and 0 bases from J, with 11 bases in between. In germline, CDR1 is KGHSH, CDR2 LQKENI. CDR3 nucleotide sequence: TGTGCCAGCTCACAAAATTCAGAGAGCACAGATACGCAGTATTTT. Translating it yields CASSQNSESTDTQYF.

The chain uses TRBV29-1 and TRBJ2-2; D is possibly TRBD1 (6 bases). V was pared by 6 bases and J by 1 base, with 9 bases between. Germline V lookup: CDR1 SQVTM, CDR2 ANQGSEA. This CDR3 has 13 residues. The CDR3 nucleotides are TGCAGCGTCGGACAGAAGAACACCGGGGAGCTGTTTTTT. It codes for CSVGQKNTGELFF.

The chain uses TRBV7-3 and TRBJ2-3; 8 bases align to TRBD2. CDR1 is SGHTA, CDR2 FQGTGA, per germline. CDR3 size: 16 residues. V trimming: 0 bases; J trimming: 5 bases; junction bases outside the gene matches: 7. CDR3 DNA sequence: TGTGCCAGCAGCTTAACCGGGACTAGTTTTCAAGATACGCAGTATTTT. Translated: CASSLTGTSFQDTQYF.

The chain is built from TRBV9 and TRBJ1-5; no clear D. The germline V gene encodes CDR1 SGDLS and CDR2 YYNGEE. Deletions cut 4 bases from V and 3 bases from J, with 11 bases between. The CDR3 loop spans 14 amino acids. The CDR3: CASSPPGTNQPQHF. CDR3 DNA sequence: TGTGCCAGCAGCCCCCCCGGAACCAATCAGCCCCAGCATTTT.

The chain has TRBV5-1 and TRBJ1-1, with D hard to call. The CDR3 is made up of 12 amino acids. V was clipped by 1 base and J by 7 bases, with 8 bases between them. The germline V gene has CDR1 SGHRS and CDR2 YFSETQ. The CDR3 region is CASSLTQNEAFF. The CDR3 DNA reads TGCGCCAGCAGCTTGACTCAGAATGAAGCTTTCTTT.

This clone is a singleton in its sample. The V and J genes are TRBV19 and TRBJ2-1, with D possibly matching TRBD2 (6 bases). This CDR3 comprises 14 residues. CDR1 is LNHDA, CDR2 SQIVND, per germline (reference sequence). V gave up 4 bases and J gave up 0 bases, with 7 bases separating them. The CDR3 loop is CASSTGLSYNEQFF. In DNA form, the CDR3 reads TGTGCCAGTAGTACGGGACTCTCCTACAATGAGCAGTTCTTC.

The V gene is TRBV4-1, the J gene TRBJ2-7, with 7 bases aligning to TRBD1. J gave up 2 bases and V 0 bases, and 4 bases lay outside the gene matches. This CDR3 region has 15 residues. Germline CDR1 is MGHRA and CDR2 is YSYEKL. CDR3 nucleotide sequence: TGCGCCAGCAGCCAAGACCCGACAGGGACCTACGAGCAGTACTTC. Amino acids: CASSQDPTGTYEQYF.

The chain combines TRBV9 with TRBJ2-7; 7 nucleotides match TRBD2. Germline lookup yields CDR1 SGDLS and CDR2 YYNGEE. The CDR3 runs to 14 residues. With 3 bases clipped from V and 5 bases from J, the junction kept 8 bases outside the gene matches. CDR3 bases: TGTGCCAGCAGCGGATCCCCGCGGGGGAACGAGCAGTACTTC. Translating it yields CASSGSPRGNEQYF.

V usage is TRBV19 and J usage is TRBJ2-1; no clear D gene. The CDR3 is 14 residues long. Trimming pared 1 base from V and 4 bases from J, leaving 8 bases between. From germline, CDR1 is LNHDA and CDR2 SQIVND (reference sequence). The chain's CDR3 is CASSIGSSYNEQFF. CDR3 DNA: TGTGCCAGTAGTATAGGGTCTAGTTACAATGAGCAGTTCTTC. Supplemented by reference TRBV19 and TRBJ2-1, the full variable domain reads DGGITQSPKYLFRKEGQNVTLSCEQNLNHDAMYWYRQDPGQGLRLIYYSQIVNDFQKGDIAEGYSVSREKKESFPLTVTSAQKNPTAFYLCASSIGSSYNEQFFGPGTRLTVL.